Included here is one T cell receptor (beta chain) sequence, with context. Profiled with immunoSEQ multiplex PCR; TCRdb holds only in-frame clones, not every one. The sample carries 140,000 to 150,000 clones, around 87% recorded once. With 6 bases clipped from V and 1 base from J, the junction kept 12 bases outside the gene matches. The CDR3 totals 17 residues. CDR1 and CDR2 from the germline V gene are LNHDA and SQIVND (reference sequence). The sample belongs to a study of blood T cell repertoires in COVID-19. This clonotype was sampled from a man in his sixties who had recovered from COVID-19. The sample comprised PBMCs or T cells enriched from blood (not recorded which). This chain uses TRBV19 with TRBJ2-3, with 8 bases matching TRBD2. CDR3 in DNA: TGTGCCAGTAGGGAGCGACTAGCGTCCTTGGGCACAGATACGCAGTATTTT. Amino acids: CASRERLASLGTDTQYF. Looking up the rest from reference TRBV19 and TRBJ2-3 gives the full variable domain: DGGITQSPKYLFRKEGQNVTLSCEQNLNHDAMYWYRQDPGQGLRLIYYSQIVNDFQKGDIAEGYSVSREKKESFPLTVTSAQKNPTAFYLCASRERLASLGTDTQYFGPGTRLTVL.